The 7 T cell receptor beta chains below all came from one sample that was sequenced in a study of T cells after yellow fever vaccination. TCRdb re-derived calls from the 5' RACE reads in MiXCR, one entry per CDR3 protein. The sample comprises about 180,000 distinct CDR3 sequences, approximately 6.2% of which are singletons, and approximately 3% rests with the top ten. The starting material was CD4+ T cells sorted from PBMCs, obtained on the day of the first yellow fever vaccination. These receptors were taken from a man in his late teens or twenties who received the YFV17D yellow fever vaccine.

This chain links TRBV7-9 with TRBJ2-1; D is unclear. Trimming took off 2 bases at V and 3 bases at J, with 5 bases between the two ends. The CDR3 has 13 amino acids. From germline, CDR1 is SEHNR and CDR2 FQNEAQ (reference sequence). DNA of the CDR3: TGTGCCAGCAGCTTATACGACTACAATGAGCAGTTCTTC. Translated, it gives CASSLYDYNEQFF.

The table lists this clonotype with a few counts. This chain joins TRBV5-1 and TRBJ2-5; 9 bases fit TRBD2. CDR1 is SGHRS and CDR2 is YFSETQ in the germline V gene. With 0 bases clipped from V and 5 bases from J, the junction kept 8 bases outside the gene matches. The length of the CDR3 is 16 residues. The CDR3 nucleotides read TGCGCCAGCAGCTTGGGAGCGGGGGGACCCCAGGAGACCCAGTACTTC. Translated, it gives CASSLGAGGPQETQYF.

This clonotype was counted at least ten times. The chain carries TRBV18 and TRBJ2-3; TRBD2 matches 7 bases. This CDR3 region has 15 residues. With 6 bases clipped from V and 3 bases from J, the junction kept 9 bases outside the gene matches. CDR1 is KGHSH, CDR2 LQKENI, per germline. Here the CDR3 reads CASSPLAGETDTQYF. The CDR3 nucleotides are TGTGCCAGCTCCCCTTTGGCGGGGGAGACAGATACGCAGTATTTT.

At least ten counts were recorded for this clonotype. J is TRBJ1-4 and V is TRBV4-3; a weak D match, TRBD1 (5 bases). Trimming removed 1 base from V and 8 bases from J, with 11 bases in between. From germline, CDR1 is LGHNA and CDR2 YSLEER. This CDR3 region has 14 residues. In DNA form, the CDR3 reads TGCGCCAGCAGCCAAGGGCGGGGCTTAGAAAAACTGTTTTTT. This encodes CASSQGRGLEKLFF.

This clonotype was counted many times. This chain uses TRBV20-1 with TRBJ1-6; 9 bases are a match to TRBD1. Looked up from germline, CDR1 is DFQATT and CDR2 is SNEGSKA (reference sequence). V shed 6 bases, J shed 19 bases, and the junction held 10 bases outside the gene matches. This CDR3 has 11 amino acids. The CDR3 region has the DNA TGCAGTGCCCCCCGTGGGACAGGGAATCACTTT. Protein product: CSAPRGTGNHF.

This clonotype was observed at least ten times. J is TRBJ2-1 and V is TRBV28, with D possibly TRBD1 on 6 matching bases. The germline V gene has CDR1 MDHEN and CDR2 SYDVKM. This CDR3 contains 11 residues. V dropped 9 bases and J dropped 12 bases, with 15 bases sitting between them. In nucleotides, the CDR3 is TGTGCCAGTCGCAAAGGGACATGGCAGTTCTTC. Protein product: CASRKGTWQFF. The complete variable domain, with remaining parts taken from reference TRBV28 and TRBJ2-1, reads DVKVTQSSRYLVKRTGEKVFLECVQDMDHENMFWYRQDPGLGLRLIYFSYDVKMKEKGDIPEGYSVSREKKERFSLILESASTNQTSMYLCASRKGTWQFFGPGTRLTVL.

By sample share, this clonotype is medium-sized. The chain is built from TRBV5-1 and TRBJ2-2; D is perhaps TRBD2 (6 bases). With 1 base removed from V and 5 bases from J, the gap between germline ends came to 12 bases. From germline, CDR1 is SGHRS and CDR2 YFSETQ. There are 15 residues in the CDR3. Written as DNA, the CDR3 is TGCGCCAGCAGCTTGCTGGCTAGCGAGACCGGGGAGCTGTTTTTT. This gives the protein CASSLLASETGELFF.